This section outlines one T cell receptor beta chain sequence together with its context. CDR1 is SGHTA, CDR2 FQGNSA, per germline. Trimming removed 1 base at V and 13 bases at J, with 8 bases between. The CDR3 totals 11 residues. Unique molecular identifiers were incorporated when the TCRbeta library was constructed. TCRdb re-called the PCR reads with MiXCR, one entry per CDR3 protein. The table lists around 500,000 distinct CDR3 sequences, 23% of them singletons. These data are taken from a study of T-cell reconstitution after alpha-beta-depleted transplantation in children. The sequencing used PBMCs, mostly from graft donor cells, collected 360 days after TCRalphabeta/CD19-depleted stem cell transplant. This chain uses TRBV7-2 with TRBJ2-1; D gene ambiguous. The source is a boy younger than two who had a stem cell transplant for acute myeloid leukemia, so the T cells may come from the graft donor. Written as DNA, the CDR3 is TGTGCCAGCAGCTTAGTTGGGTCTCAGTTCTTC. Its protein product is CASSLVGSQFF.